Listed here are 20 T cell receptor beta chains from one sample, sequenced in a study of blood T cell repertoires in COVID-19. The data were produced by immunoSEQ multiplex PCR, yet TCRdb's version contains in-frame clones alone and is incomplete. The sample lists approximately 470,000 clones; approximately 85% were seen once. Sequencing input: peripheral blood. These receptors all stem from a human donor in a cohort sampled during active COVID-19.

V usage is TRBV16 and J usage is TRBJ1-1; D is unresolved. Germline CDR1 KGHSY, CDR2 FQNENV. Between the trimmed V and J ends, which lost 4 bases and 10 bases, there was a span of 19 bases. The CDR3 totals 14 residues. CDR3 in amino acids: CASSPPGETLRAFF. In DNA form, the CDR3 reads TGTGCCAGCAGCCCCCCCGGGGAGACCCTTCGAGCTTTCTTT.

In DNA form, the CDR3 reads TGTGCCAGCTCCCGAGACCCCCTTCTAGTCACCGGGGAGCTGTTTTTT. This translates into CASSRDPLLVTGELFF. The V gene is TRBV18, the J gene TRBJ2-2; D is uncertain. CDR3 length: 16 amino acids. The V end was cut by 6 bases, the J end by 4 bases, with 18 bases between. Germline loops: CDR1 KGHSH, CDR2 LQKENI.

The genes are TRBV13 and TRBJ2-3; 11 bases match TRBD2. Germline CDR1 reads PRHDT; CDR2 reads FYEKMQ (reference sequence). V shed 0 bases, J shed 4 bases, and the junction held 3 bases outside the gene matches. CDR3 size: 16 residues. The CDR3 here is CASSLGLAGVSDTQYF. The DNA for the CDR3 is TGTGCCAGCAGCTTAGGACTAGCGGGAGTTTCAGATACGCAGTATTTT.

The V and J genes are TRBV28 and TRBJ1-1, with no clear D. Germline CDR1 reads MDHEN; CDR2 reads SYDVKM. The CDR3 loop spans 12 amino acids. The germline V and J ends were trimmed by 8 bases and 1 base, with 8 bases remaining between them. The CDR3 is CASYKRNTEAFF. The CDR3 DNA reads TGTGCCAGCTACAAGCGGAACACTGAAGCTTTCTTT. Combining the CDR3 with reference TRBV28 and TRBJ1-1 gives the whole variable domain DVKVTQSSRYLVKRTGEKVFLECVQDMDHENMFWYRQDPGLGLRLIYFSYDVKMKEKGDIPEGYSVSREKKERFSLILESASTNQTSMYLCASYKRNTEAFFGQGTRLTVV.

The CDR3 DNA follows: TGTGCCAGCAGTGGCTGGGATCTTCTAGCGGGAGCTGACAATGAGCAGTTCTTC. It translates to CASSGWDLLAGADNEQFF. The gene calls are TRBV28 and TRBJ2-1, with 10 positions matching TRBD2. V trimming: 5 bases; J trimming: 5 bases; junction bases outside the gene matches: 15. The CDR3 consists of 18 residues. Germline CDR1 MDHEN, CDR2 SYDVKM.

The V and J genes are TRBV12-5 and TRBJ2-3; 11 positions agree with TRBD2. The CDR3 runs 18 residues. V shed 4 bases and J 4 bases; nucleotides not matched to a gene: 13. The germline gives CDR1 LGHNT, CDR2 FRNRAP. In nucleotides, the CDR3 is TGTGCTAGTGGTTCCCCCACTCGACTAGCGGGATTACCAGATACGCAGTATTTT. Amino acid sequence: CASGSPTRLAGLPDTQYF.

The V gene is TRBV19, the J gene TRBJ2-2; D is uncertain. Germline V gene sequence: CDR1 LNHDA, CDR2 SQIVND (reference sequence). With 7 bases removed from V and 7 bases from J, the gap between germline ends came to 7 bases. This CDR3 spans 11 amino acids. In DNA form, the CDR3 reads TGTGCCAGTACCTTTAACGGGGAGCTGTTTTTT. Translating gives CASTFNGELFF.

This chain links TRBV11-3 with TRBJ2-1, with 8 bases that match TRBD2. Losses at the gene ends were 7 bases for V and 0 bases for J; bases not matched to a gene: 2. In germline, CDR1 is SGHNT, CDR2 YENEEA. The CDR3 spans 14 residues. CDR3 sequence (DNA): TGTGCCAGCAAAGCGGGAGCCTCCTACAATGAGCAGTTCTTC. Protein: CASKAGASYNEQFF.

This clone is a singleton in its sample. The J gene is TRBJ1-1, the V gene TRBV5-6, with D unresolved. V shed 1 base and J shed 4 bases, with 5 bases lying between them. Germline loops: CDR1 SGHDT, CDR2 YYEEEE. This CDR3 has 12 amino acids. In DNA form, the CDR3 reads TGTGCCAGCAGCTTGCTCTCCACTGAAGCTTTCTTT. This translates into CASSLLSTEAFF.

The count of this clone is one. The chain uses TRBV19 and TRBJ2-1; the match to TRBD1 covers 9 bases. Germline CDR1 reads LNHDA; CDR2 reads SQIVND (reference sequence). This CDR3 has 16 amino acids. Unmatched junction bases numbered 13, after V lost 7 bases and J lost 6 bases. The CDR3 DNA sequence: TGTGCCAGTACCCTAACCGGGACAGGGTTGTTCAATGAGCAGTTCTTC. This translates into CASTLTGTGLFNEQFF.

This clone was counted a single time. The rearrangement links TRBV5-6 to TRBJ2-5, with a weak D call TRBD2 (7 bases). The V gene's germline CDR1 is SGHDT and CDR2 YYEEEE. The CDR3 covers 16 residues. V lost 0 bases, J lost 1 base, and 13 bases lay in between. The CDR3 protein is CASSLDPGGAQETQYF. CDR3 bases: TGTGCCAGCAGCTTGGATCCGGGGGGCGCCCAAGAGACCCAGTACTTC. The full variable domain, with the rest looked up from reference TRBV5-6 and TRBJ2-5, is DAGVTQSPTHLIKTRGQQVTLRCSPKSGHDTVSWYQQALGQGPQFIFQYYEEEERQRGNFPDRFSGHQFPNYSSELNVNALLLGDSALYLCASSLDPGGAQETQYFGPGTRLLVL.

Concerning this clone itself: At one end, the junction sequence differs from germline, possibly due to a read error. The chain recombines TRBV7-7 with TRBJ2-1, with 9 bases that match TRBD1. Germline CDR1 reads SSHAT; CDR2 reads FNYEAQ (reference sequence). CDR3 size: 15 residues. The CDR3 loop is CASSLEGQGIGEQFF. CDR3 DNA: TGTGCTAGCAGCTTAGAGGGACAGGGAATCGGTGAGCAGTTCTTC.

This clone came up a few times. The sample carries other DNA sequences with the same CDR3. The chain combines TRBV6-5 with TRBJ1-2, with unresolved D. The V end lost 6 bases, the J end lost 5 bases, and 10 bases lay between the germline ends. Germline CDR1 and CDR2: MNHEY and SVGAGI. There are 12 residues in the CDR3. The CDR3 sequence is CASSFAGYGYTF. The CDR3 DNA follows: TGTGCCAGCAGCTTTGCGGGGTATGGCTACACCTTC.

This chain uses TRBV30 with TRBJ1-1, with 7 bases that match TRBD1. Per the germline V gene, CDR1 is GTSNPN and CDR2 is SVGIG (reference sequence). The CDR3 is 11 amino acids. V shed 5 bases and J 7 bases; nucleotides not matched to a gene: 4. Here the CDR3 reads CAWARQGEAFF. DNA of the CDR3: TGTGCCTGGGCCCGACAGGGTGAAGCTTTCTTT.

This chain connects TRBV6-2 or TRBV6-3 to TRBJ1-6; 9 bases match TRBD1. V lost 6 bases and J lost 7; bases outside the gene matches: 22. CDR3 length equals 20 residues. Germline lookup yields CDR1 MNHEY and CDR2 SVGEGT. CDR3 protein: CASSSVPGQGIHRGNSPLHF. In nucleotides, the CDR3 is TGTGCCAGCAGCTCCGTCCCGGGACAGGGAATTCACCGAGGAAATTCACCCCTCCACTTT.

The V gene is TRBV7-8, the J gene TRBJ2-1; 8 bases map to TRBD2. The V and J ends lost 3 bases and 9 bases, in that order; junction bases with no gene match: 10. CDR1 and CDR2 (germline): SGHVS, FQNEAQ. This CDR3 region has 15 residues. This chain's CDR3 is CASSFTAGEFGEQFF. Written as DNA, the CDR3 is TGTGCCAGCAGCTTCACAGCGGGAGAATTCGGTGAGCAGTTCTTC.

V gene TRBV7-3 combines with J gene TRBJ1-2; TRBD1 matches at 8 bases. V shed 0 bases and J 6 bases; nucleotides not matched to a gene: 6. This CDR3 is 15 amino acids long. Germline-derived CDR1 and CDR2 are SGHTA and FQGTGA. This chain's CDR3 is CASSLTGDRSNGYTF. The CDR3 nucleotides read TGTGCCAGCAGCTTAACAGGGGACAGGAGTAATGGCTACACCTTC.

V usage is TRBV6-5 and J usage is TRBJ1-3, with TRBD1 matching 7 bases. Germline V CDR1 and CDR2: MNHEY, SVGAGI. The CDR3 has 15 amino acids. Trimming removed 2 bases from V and 7 bases from J; junction bases left unmatched: 8. Written as DNA, the CDR3 is TGTGCCAGCAGTTACGCACAGGGGAAAAGGAACACCATATATTTT. Protein product: CASSYAQGKRNTIYF.

The chain joins TRBV19 to TRBJ2-1, with 8 bases identical to TRBD2. Germline V CDR1 and CDR2: LNHDA, SQIVND (reference sequence). The V gene end was trimmed by 6 bases and the J gene end by 4 bases; junction bases not matched to a gene: 8. This CDR3 has 15 amino acids. The CDR3: CASRRAGEAYNEQFF. The CDR3 DNA sequence: TGTGCCAGTAGGCGAGCGGGAGAGGCGTACAATGAGCAGTTCTTC.

The V gene is TRBV7-9, the J gene TRBJ1-2; TRBD1 aligns across 9 bases. CDR3 length: 17 residues. The trim removed 2 bases at V and 1 base at J, leaving 8 bases unmatched. The germline CDR1 and CDR2 sequences are SEHNR and FQNEAQ (reference sequence). The CDR3 DNA reads as TGTGCCAGCAGCTTAAACCGGGACAGGGAGCGTAACTATGGCTACACCTTC. Protein: CASSLNRDRERNYGYTF.